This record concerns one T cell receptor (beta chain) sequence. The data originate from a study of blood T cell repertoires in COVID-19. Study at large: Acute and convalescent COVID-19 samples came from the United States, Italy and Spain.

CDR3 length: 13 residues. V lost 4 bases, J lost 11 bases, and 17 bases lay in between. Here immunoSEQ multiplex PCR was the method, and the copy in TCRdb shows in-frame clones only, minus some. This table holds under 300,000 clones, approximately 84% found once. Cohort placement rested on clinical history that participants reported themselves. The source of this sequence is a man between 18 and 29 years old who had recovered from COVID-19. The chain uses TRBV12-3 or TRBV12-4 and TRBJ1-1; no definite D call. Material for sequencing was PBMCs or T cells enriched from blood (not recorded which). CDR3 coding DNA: TGTGCCAGCAGTTCCCCCGGCGGCCTAGTGGCTTTCTTT. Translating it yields CASSSPGGLVAFF.